A single sample is the source of the 23 T cell receptor beta chains below, sequenced in a study of T-cell reconstitution after alpha-beta-depleted transplantation in children. The authors prepared the TCRbeta library with unique molecular identifiers. TCRdb independently ran MiXCR on the PCR reads; one entry per CDR3 protein. The data contain under 85,000 distinct CDR3 sequences, 18% of them singletons. The starting material was PBMCs, mostly from graft donor cells, obtained 360 days after TCRalphabeta/CD19-depleted stem cell transplant. The origin of the receptors is a male patient between 2 and 15 years old who had a stem cell transplant for acute lymphoblastic leukemia, so the T cells may come from the graft donor.

The rearrangement uses TRBV29-1 and TRBJ2-2, with D unclear. V was pared by 3 bases and J by 8 bases, with 10 bases between. CDR3 size: 12 residues. Germline-derived CDR1 and CDR2 are SQVTM and ANQGSEA. The CDR3 sequence: CSVEATWGELFF. The CDR3 DNA sequence: TGCAGCGTTGAGGCCACTTGGGGGGAGCTGTTTTTT.

This clonotype came up once. The chain is built from TRBV10-3 and TRBJ2-2, with D maybe TRBD2 (5 bases). Germline V gene lookup returns CDR1 ENHRY and CDR2 SYGVKD. The CDR3 contains 14 residues. V lost 0 bases, J lost 5 bases, and 7 bases lay in between. As DNA, the CDR3 is TGTGCCATCAGTGAGTCAAGGAGGACCGGGGAGCTGTTTTTT. It is translated as CAISESRRTGELFF.

This clonotype was found many times. The rearrangement joins TRBV10-2 to TRBJ2-3, with D unresolved. The CDR3 runs to 14 residues. CDR1 WSHSY and CDR2 SAAADI come from the germline V gene. Trimming removed 5 bases from V and 0 bases from J, with 9 bases in between. Written as DNA, the CDR3 is TGCGCCAGCAGTCGGAGATTAAGCACAGATACGCAGTATTTT. It encodes CASSRRLSTDTQYF.

This sequence joins TRBV6-1 and TRBJ2-7; the D is unclear. V dropped 6 bases and J dropped 0 bases, with 15 bases sitting between them. The germline V gene encodes CDR1 MNHNS and CDR2 SASEGT. This CDR3 contains 15 residues. The CDR3 protein is CASRPRSTSSYEQYF. The CDR3 nucleotides are TGTGCCAGCAGGCCCCGAAGTACGAGCTCCTACGAGCAGTACTTC.

The chain joins TRBV12-3 or TRBV12-4 to TRBJ1-1; D unresolved. V lost 3 bases and J 1 base, leaving 9 bases between the germline ends. The CDR3 is 14 amino acids. CDR3 DNA sequence: TGTGCCAGCAGTTTCGCGTGGAGGAACACTGAAGCTTTCTTT. This sequence encodes CASSFAWRNTEAFF.

This clonotype was detected a few times. This chain links TRBV5-1 with TRBJ1-2; D is unclear. Germline-derived CDR1 and CDR2 are SGHRS and YFSETQ. This CDR3 has 14 residues. The V end lost 4 bases, the J end lost 3 bases, and 13 bases lay between the germline ends. CDR3 protein: CASSPPTGDYGYTF. The CDR3 region has the DNA TGCGCCAGCAGCCCCCCGACTGGGGACTATGGCTACACCTTC.

The gene calls are TRBV11-3 and TRBJ2-7; 12 bases align to TRBD2. CDR1 and CDR2 (germline): SGHNT, YENEEA. J was trimmed by 3 bases and V by 3 bases; bases with no gene match: 9. The CDR3 contains 17 residues. CDR3 sequence (DNA): TGTGCCAGCAGCTTCGGCCTTAGGACTAGCGGGATCTACGAGCAGTACTTC. Translated: CASSFGLRTSGIYEQYF.

This clonotype was detected only once. The chain is built from TRBV20-1 and TRBJ1-2, with 10 positions matching TRBD1. V dropped 8 bases and J dropped 5; count of bases not matched to a gene: 5. In germline, CDR1 is DFQATT, CDR2 SNEGSKA (reference sequence). The length of the CDR3 is 12 residues. The CDR3 DNA follows: TGCAGTTCCGGGACAGGGGCTTATGGCTACACCTTC. Residues: CSSGTGAYGYTF.

The chain combines TRBV12-3 or TRBV12-4 with TRBJ2-7; D remains ambiguous. This CDR3 comprises 14 residues. Trimming took 5 bases from V and 2 from J, leaving 13 bases between them. The CDR3 sequence: CASSPWGPTYEQYF. In DNA form, the CDR3 reads TGTGCCAGCAGTCCGTGGGGTCCTACCTACGAGCAGTACTTC.

The chain recombines TRBV5-6 with TRBJ2-1, with 12 bases fitting TRBD2. The CDR3 covers 17 residues. Germline V gene data show CDR1 as SGHDT and CDR2 as YYEEEE. With 1 base clipped from V and 7 bases from J, the junction kept 9 bases outside the gene matches. The chain's CDR3 is CASSLFRLAGVRNEQFF. The DNA for the CDR3 is TGTGCCAGCAGCTTGTTTCGACTAGCGGGAGTAAGGAATGAGCAGTTCTTC.

This clonotype came up many times. The chain uses TRBV4-2 and TRBJ2-3, with TRBD2 identical over 9 bases. Trimming at V came to 0 bases and at J to 2 bases, leaving 9 bases not matched to a gene. CDR3 size: 18 residues. Germline V gives CDR1 LGHNA, CDR2 YNFKEQ. CDR3 residues: CASSQDLGLAWDTDTQYF. The CDR3 DNA reads as TGTGCCAGCAGCCAAGATCTGGGACTAGCTTGGGACACAGATACGCAGTATTTT.

Only a few counts were recorded for this clonotype. The chain couples TRBV5-1 to TRBJ2-5; D remains unclear. Trimming took 0 bases from V and 5 from J, leaving 5 bases between them. The CDR3 is 12 amino acids. Per the germline V gene, CDR1 is SGHRS and CDR2 is YFSETQ. The CDR3 is CASSLARETQYF. CDR3 DNA sequence: TGCGCCAGCAGCTTGGCCCGGGAGACCCAGTACTTC. Looking up the rest from reference TRBV5-1 and TRBJ2-5 gives the full variable domain: KAGVTQTPRYLIKTRGQQVTLSCSPISGHRSVSWYQQTPGQGLQFLFEYFSETQRNKGNFPGRFSGRQFSNSRSEMNVSTLELGDSALYLCASSLARETQYFGPGTRLLVL.

This clonotype was picked up many times. The chain is built from TRBV5-6 and TRBJ2-7; no clear D. Germline values: CDR1 SGHDT, CDR2 YYEEEE. This CDR3 is 15 amino acids long. The ends were cut back, 2 bases at V and 0 bases at J, with 12 bases in the middle. The DNA of the CDR3 is TGTGCCAGCAGCTTACTGGACGCGGCCTCCTACGAGCAGTACTTC. Translating gives CASSLLDAASYEQYF.

This chain connects TRBV20-1 to TRBJ2-5; no clear D gene. V lost 3 bases to trimming and J lost 4 bases, with 6 bases between them. The CDR3 is made up of 11 amino acids. In germline, CDR1 is DFQATT, CDR2 SNEGSKA (reference sequence). As DNA, the CDR3 is TGCAGTGCTAGGCCCGGAGAGACCCAGTACTTC. It yields the protein CSARPGETQYF.

Here the CDR3 DNA reads TGCGCCAGCAGCTTAAGCGGGAGGCCCAATGAGCAGTTCTTC. Protein: CASSLSGRPNEQFF. The chain is built from TRBV5-1 and TRBJ2-1; 9 bases are shared with TRBD2. Losses at the gene ends were 2 bases for V and 6 bases for J; bases not matched to a gene: 3. Germline V gene sequence: CDR1 SGHRS, CDR2 YFSETQ. The CDR3 loop spans 14 amino acids.

The J gene is TRBJ2-5, the V gene TRBV24-1; 8 bases agree with TRBD1. Germline trimming cut 2 bases from V and 5 bases from J; bases unmatched to any gene: 3. The germline V gene encodes CDR1 KGHDR and CDR2 SFDVKD. This CDR3 has 14 residues. CDR3 coding DNA: TGTGCCACCAGTGATTGGACAGGGCCGGAGACCCAGTACTTC. This codes for CATSDWTGPETQYF.

The chain carries TRBV5-1 and TRBJ2-5; the match to TRBD2 covers 10 bases. Per germline, CDR1 SGHRS and CDR2 YFSETQ. V was clipped by 5 bases and J by 3 bases; unmatched bases: 10. The length of the CDR3 is 16 residues. CDR3 in amino acids: CASSRVLAGRKETQYF. In DNA, the CDR3 is TGCGCCAGCAGTCGCGTACTAGCGGGGCGGAAAGAGACCCAGTACTTC.

This clonotype has a count of ten or more. The V and J genes are TRBV5-1 and TRBJ2-3, with TRBD1 as a possible D gene (5 bases). The CDR3 consists of 15 residues. CDR1 is SGHRS and CDR2 is YFSETQ in the germline V gene. V lost 3 bases and J 3 bases, leaving 14 bases between the germline ends. Here the CDR3 reads CASSSLDSVTDTQYF. The CDR3 DNA is TGCGCCAGCAGCTCCTTAGACAGTGTTACAGATACGCAGTATTTT. The full variable domain, its missing parts supplied by reference TRBV5-1 and TRBJ2-3, is KAGVTQTPRYLIKTRGQQVTLSCSPISGHRSVSWYQQTPGQGLQFLFEYFSETQRNKGNFPGRFSGRQFSNSRSEMNVSTLELGDSALYLCASSSLDSVTDTQYFGPGTRLTVL.

This clonotype was seen more than once but under ten times. The chain is built from TRBV7-9 and TRBJ2-1, with D perhaps TRBD2 (6 bases). Per germline, CDR1 SEHNR and CDR2 FQNEAQ (reference sequence). The CDR3 totals 16 residues. The V end was cut by 4 bases, the J end by 7 bases, with 20 bases between. CDR3 region: CASSYVTSTYRNEQFF. Here the CDR3 DNA reads TGTGCCAGCAGCTACGTTACTAGCACCTATAGGAATGAGCAGTTCTTC. The variable domain in full, with the rest retrieved from reference TRBV7-9 and TRBJ2-1, is DTGVSQNPRHKITKRGQNVTFRCDPISEHNRLYWYRQTLGQGPEFLTYFQNEAQLEKSRLLSDRFSAERPKGSFSTLEIQRTEQGDSAMYLCASSYVTSTYRNEQFFGPGTRLTVL.

This chain joins TRBV7-6 and TRBJ2-7, with D tentatively TRBD2 (6 bases). Germline V gene sequence: CDR1 SGHVS, CDR2 FNYEAQ. The CDR3 sequence is 15 residues long. V dropped 1 base and J dropped 2 bases, with 12 bases sitting between them. The chain's CDR3 is CASSLESRGAYEQYF. In DNA form, the CDR3 reads TGTGCCAGCAGCTTAGAATCGCGCGGGGCCTACGAGCAGTACTTC.

V and J are TRBV30 and TRBJ1-4, with D perhaps TRBD1 (6 bases). Germline values: CDR1 GTSNPN, CDR2 SVGIG (reference sequence). The CDR3 is made up of 13 amino acids. V lost 5 bases to trimming and J lost 10 bases, with 17 bases between them. CDR3 in amino acids: CAWATGPFGKLFF. The CDR3 nucleotides read TGTGCCTGGGCGACAGGCCCCTTTGGAAAACTGTTTTTT. Drawing the rest from reference TRBV30 and TRBJ1-4, the complete variable domain is SQTIHQWPATLVQPVGSPLSLECTVEGTSNPNLYWYRQAAGRGLQLLFYSVGIGQISSEVPQNLSASRPQDRQFILSSKKLLLSDSGFYLCAWATGPFGKLFFGSGTQLSVL.

This chain connects TRBV7-9 to TRBJ2-2; D unclear. The V gene lost 5 bases and the J gene lost 3 bases, with 7 bases spanning the gap. The CDR3 has 13 amino acids. The germline gives CDR1 SEHNR, CDR2 FQNEAQ (reference sequence). CDR3: CASSRLDTGELFF. CDR3 nucleotide sequence: TGTGCCAGCAGCCGATTGGACACCGGGGAGCTGTTTTTT. Combining the CDR3 with reference TRBV7-9 and TRBJ2-2 gives the whole variable domain DTGVSQNPRHKITKRGQNVTFRCDPISEHNRLYWYRQTLGQGPEFLTYFQNEAQLEKSRLLSDRFSAERPKGSFSTLEIQRTEQGDSAMYLCASSRLDTGELFFGEGSRLTVL.

The sample holds a few counts of this clonotype. The rearrangement links TRBV6-1 to TRBJ2-3; 8 bases fit TRBD2. The CDR3 covers 17 residues. From germline, CDR1 is MNHNS and CDR2 SASEGT. V trimming: 0 bases; J trimming: 5 bases; junction bases outside the gene matches: 10. The CDR3 is CASSEAGSGTGRDTQYF. The CDR3 DNA is TGTGCCAGCAGTGAAGCGGGTAGCGGGACGGGGCGAGATACGCAGTATTTT.